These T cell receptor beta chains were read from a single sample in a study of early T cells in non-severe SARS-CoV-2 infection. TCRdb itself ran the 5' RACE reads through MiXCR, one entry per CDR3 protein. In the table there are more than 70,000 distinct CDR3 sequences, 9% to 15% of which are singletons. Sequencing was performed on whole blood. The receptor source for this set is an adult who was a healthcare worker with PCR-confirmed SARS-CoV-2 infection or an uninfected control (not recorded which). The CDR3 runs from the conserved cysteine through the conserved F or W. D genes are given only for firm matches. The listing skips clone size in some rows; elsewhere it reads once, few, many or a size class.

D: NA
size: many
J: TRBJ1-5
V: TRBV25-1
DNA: TGTGCCAGCAGTGGGGAAGTCCCGAACCAGCCCCAGCATTTT
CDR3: CASSGEVPNQPQHF

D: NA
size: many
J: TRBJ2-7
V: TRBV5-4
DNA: TGTGCCAGCAGCTTGGATCGGACCGACGAGCAGTACTTC
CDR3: CASSLDRTDEQYF

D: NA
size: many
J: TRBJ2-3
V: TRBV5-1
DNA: TGCGCCAGCAGCACCGGCAGCACAGATACGCAGTATTTT
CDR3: CASSTGSTDTQYF

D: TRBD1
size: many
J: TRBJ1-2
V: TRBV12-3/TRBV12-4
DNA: TGTGCCAGCAGTGTGGGACAGACCGTCTCAGGAGGCTACACCTTC
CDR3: CASSVGQTVSGGYTF

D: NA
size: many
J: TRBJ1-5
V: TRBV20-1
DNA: TGCAGTGCTAATGAAAGCCCCAATCAGCCCCAGCATTTT
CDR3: CSANESPNQPQHF

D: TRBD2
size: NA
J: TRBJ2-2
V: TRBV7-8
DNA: TGTGCCAGCAGCTTAACCGGGACTAGCTCCGGGGAGCTGTTTTTT
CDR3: CASSLTGTSSGELFF

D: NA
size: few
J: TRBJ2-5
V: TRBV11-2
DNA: TGTGCCAGCAGCTTAAGGGCGGGCGGGGAGACCCAGTACTTC
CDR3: CASSLRAGGETQYF

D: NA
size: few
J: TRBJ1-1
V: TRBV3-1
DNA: TGTGCCAGCAGCCAGGGGAGGACTGAAGCTTTCTTT
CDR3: CASSQGRTEAFF

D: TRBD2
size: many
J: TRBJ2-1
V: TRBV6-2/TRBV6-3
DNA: TGTGCCAGCAGTTACTCGCGGACTAGCGGGAAAACGGATGAGCAGTTCTTC
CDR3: CASSYSRTSGKTDEQFF

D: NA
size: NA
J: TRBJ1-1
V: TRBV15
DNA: TGTGCCACCAGCAGAGATCGTGGATCGAACACTGAAGCTTTCTTT
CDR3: CATSRDRGSNTEAFF

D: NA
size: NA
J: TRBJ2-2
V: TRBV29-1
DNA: TGCAGCGTTTACCGGGTGGGGCAGGTCCTACGGAACACCGGGGAGCTGTTTTTT
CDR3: CSVYRVGQVLRNTGELFF

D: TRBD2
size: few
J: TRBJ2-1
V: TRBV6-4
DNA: TGTGCCAGCAGTGATAGGGCTAGCGGGCATGAGCAGTTCTTC
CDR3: CASSDRASGHEQFF

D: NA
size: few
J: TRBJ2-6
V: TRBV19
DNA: TGTGCCAGTAGTATGAAGGGGGCTGGGGCCAACGTCCTGACTTTC
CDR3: CASSMKGAGANVLTF

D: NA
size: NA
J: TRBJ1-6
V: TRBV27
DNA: TGTGCCAGCAGTTTTTCGGGGAGCTCCTATAATTCACCCCTCCACTTT
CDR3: CASSFSGSSYNSPLHF

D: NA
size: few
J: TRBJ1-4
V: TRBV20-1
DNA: TGCAGTGCTAGCCCGGGAACTAATGAAAAACTGTTTTTT
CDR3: CSASPGTNEKLFF

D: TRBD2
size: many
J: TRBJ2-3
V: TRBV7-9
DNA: TGTGCCAGCAGCTCCCTAGCGGGAGGGCCGAAATTTGAGCCCACAGATACGCAGTATTTT
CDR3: CASSSLAGGPKFEPTDTQYF

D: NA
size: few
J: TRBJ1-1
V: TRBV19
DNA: TGTGCCAGTAGTATCAAAGGCGCTGAAGCTTTCTTT
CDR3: CASSIKGAEAFF

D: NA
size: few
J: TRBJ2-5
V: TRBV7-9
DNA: TGTGCCAGCAGCACCGAAAGGCGAGAGACCCAGTACTTC
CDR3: CASSTERRETQYF

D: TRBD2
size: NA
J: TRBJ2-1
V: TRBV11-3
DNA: TGTGCCAGCAGCTTTTTCCTAGCGGGAGACCCAACCCCTATTTACAATGAGCAGTTCTTC
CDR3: CASSFFLAGDPTPIYNEQFF

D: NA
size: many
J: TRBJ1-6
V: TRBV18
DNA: TGTGCCAGCTCACCTTCGGGACCGATAAATTCACCCCTCCACTTT
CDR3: CASSPSGPINSPLHF

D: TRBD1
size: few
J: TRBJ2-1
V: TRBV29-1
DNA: TGCAGCGTTGATTCCTACCAGGGGGCGGTCGTCAGCTGGGGCTCCTACAATGAGCAGTTCTTC
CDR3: CSVDSYQGAVVSWGSYNEQFF

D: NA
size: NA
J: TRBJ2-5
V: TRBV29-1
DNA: TGCAGCGTGGGAGTCCTCGGGTGGGAGACCCAGTACTTC
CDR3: CSVGVLGWETQYF

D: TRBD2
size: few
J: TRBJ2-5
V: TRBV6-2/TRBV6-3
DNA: TGTGCCAGCCGCTCCCTCGGGAGGGCAGGAGAGACCCAGTACTTC
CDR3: CASRSLGRAGETQYF

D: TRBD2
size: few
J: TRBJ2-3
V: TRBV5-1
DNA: TGCGCCAGCAGCCCGCCCGGATTAGCGGGAGAAGATACGCAGTATTTT
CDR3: CASSPPGLAGEDTQYF

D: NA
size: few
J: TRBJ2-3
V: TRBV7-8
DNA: TGTGCCAGCAGCTTTAACGGCGGGAGCACAGATACGCAGTATTTT
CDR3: CASSFNGGSTDTQYF

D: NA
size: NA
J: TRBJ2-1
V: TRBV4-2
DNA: TGTGCCAGCAGCCGGTTAGCTTCTGGTGAGCAGTTCTTC
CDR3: CASSRLASGEQFF

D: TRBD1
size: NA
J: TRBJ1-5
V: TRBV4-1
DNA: TGCGCCAGCAGCCCGATCGGGACAGGCTACGTTCTCTATCAGCCCCAGCATTTT
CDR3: CASSPIGTGYVLYQPQHF

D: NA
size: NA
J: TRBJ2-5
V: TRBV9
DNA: TGTGCCAGCAGCGGGTACCAAGAGACCCAGTACTTC
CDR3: CASSGYQETQYF

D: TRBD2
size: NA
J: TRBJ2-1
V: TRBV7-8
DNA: TGTGCCAGCAGCTTAGGTCAGCGGGAGGTTCCCAATGAGCAGTTCTTC
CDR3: CASSLGQREVPNEQFF

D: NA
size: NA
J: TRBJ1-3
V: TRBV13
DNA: TGTGCCAGCAGCAAACTTGGAAACACCATATATTTT
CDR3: CASSKLGNTIYF

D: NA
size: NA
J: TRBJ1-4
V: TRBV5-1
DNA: TGCGCCAGCAGCTTGGGCGGTGCGGGAACTAATGAAAAACTGTTTTTT
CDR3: CASSLGGAGTNEKLFF

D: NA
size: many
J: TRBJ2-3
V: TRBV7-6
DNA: TGTGCCAGCAGCGCCCGACGGGGAAGCAGCACAGATACGCAGTATTTT
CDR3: CASSARRGSSTDTQYF

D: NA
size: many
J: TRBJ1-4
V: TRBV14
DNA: TGTGCCAGCAGCCTCAGCGAAGGAAAACTGTTTTTT
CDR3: CASSLSEGKLFF

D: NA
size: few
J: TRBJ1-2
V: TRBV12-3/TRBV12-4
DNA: TGTGCCAGCAGTTTAGCAGGGAACCCCTACAGCTACACCTTC
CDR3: CASSLAGNPYSYTF

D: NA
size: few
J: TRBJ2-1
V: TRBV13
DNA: TGTGCCAGCAGCCAGGGGACGAAGGGCGGTGAGCAGTTCTTC
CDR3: CASSQGTKGGEQFF

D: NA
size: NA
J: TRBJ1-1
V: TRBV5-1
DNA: TGCGCCAGCAGCTTGGCGGTCAGTGAAGTCCCCAAGAACACTGAAGCTTTCTTT
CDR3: CASSLAVSEVPKNTEAFF

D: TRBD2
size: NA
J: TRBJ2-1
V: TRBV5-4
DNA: TGTGCCAGCAGCCCGACTAGCGGGAGCTACAATGAGCAGTTCTTC
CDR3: CASSPTSGSYNEQFF